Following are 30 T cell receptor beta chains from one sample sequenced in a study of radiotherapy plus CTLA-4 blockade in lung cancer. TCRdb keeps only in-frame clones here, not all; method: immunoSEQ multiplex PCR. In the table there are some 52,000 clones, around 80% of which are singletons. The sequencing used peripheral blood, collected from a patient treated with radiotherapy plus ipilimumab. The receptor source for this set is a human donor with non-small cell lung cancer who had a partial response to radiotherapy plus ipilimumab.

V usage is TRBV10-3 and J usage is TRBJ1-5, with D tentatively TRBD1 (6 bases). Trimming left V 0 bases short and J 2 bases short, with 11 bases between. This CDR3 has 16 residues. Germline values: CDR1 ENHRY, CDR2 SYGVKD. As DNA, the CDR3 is TGTGCCATCAGTGAGTCCTCAGGGGTGGGCAATCAGCCCCAGCATTTT. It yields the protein CAISESSGVGNQPQHF.

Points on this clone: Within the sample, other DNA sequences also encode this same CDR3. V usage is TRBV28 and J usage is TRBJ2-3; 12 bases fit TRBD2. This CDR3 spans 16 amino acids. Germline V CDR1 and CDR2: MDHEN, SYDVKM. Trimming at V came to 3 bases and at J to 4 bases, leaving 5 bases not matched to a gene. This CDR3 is CASSFPSGGAPDTQYF. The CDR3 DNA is TGTGCCAGCAGTTTCCCTAGCGGGGGGGCCCCAGATACGCAGTATTTT.

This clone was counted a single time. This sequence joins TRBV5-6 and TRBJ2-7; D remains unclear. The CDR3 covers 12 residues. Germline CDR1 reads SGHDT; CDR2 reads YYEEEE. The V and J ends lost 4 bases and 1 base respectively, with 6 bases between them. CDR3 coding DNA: TGTGCCAGCAGCCTCTCTTCCTACGAGCAGTACTTC. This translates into CASSLSSYEQYF. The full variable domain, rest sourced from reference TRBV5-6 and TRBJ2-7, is DAGVTQSPTHLIKTRGQQVTLRCSPKSGHDTVSWYQQALGQGPQFIFQYYEEEERQRGNFPDRFSGHQFPNYSSELNVNALLLGDSALYLCASSLSSYEQYFGPGTRLTVT.

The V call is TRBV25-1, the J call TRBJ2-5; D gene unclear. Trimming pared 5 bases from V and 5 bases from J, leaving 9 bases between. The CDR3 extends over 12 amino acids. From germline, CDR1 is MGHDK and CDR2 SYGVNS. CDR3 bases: TGTGCCAGCAGTAACCCCGGGGAGACCCAGTACTTC. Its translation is CASSNPGETQYF.

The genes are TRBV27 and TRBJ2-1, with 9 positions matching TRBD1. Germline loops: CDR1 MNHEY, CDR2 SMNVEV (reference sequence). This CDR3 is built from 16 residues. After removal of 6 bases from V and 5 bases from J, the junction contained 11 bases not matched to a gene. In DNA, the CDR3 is TGTGCCAGCAGCTTACTAGGGACAGGGATTAACAATGAGCAGTTCTTC. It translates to CASSLLGTGINNEQFF.

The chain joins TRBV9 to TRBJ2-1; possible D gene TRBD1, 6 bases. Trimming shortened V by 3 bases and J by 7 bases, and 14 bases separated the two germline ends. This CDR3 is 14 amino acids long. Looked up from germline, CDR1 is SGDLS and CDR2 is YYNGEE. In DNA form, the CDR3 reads TGTGCCAGCAGCGGGAATACAGGGAGTAATGAGCAGTTCTTC. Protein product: CASSGNTGSNEQFF.

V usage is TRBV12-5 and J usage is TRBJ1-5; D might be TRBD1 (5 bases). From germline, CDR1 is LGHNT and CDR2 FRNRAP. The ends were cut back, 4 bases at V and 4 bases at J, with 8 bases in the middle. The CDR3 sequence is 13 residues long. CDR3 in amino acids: CASGYQGNQPQHF. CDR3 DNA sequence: TGTGCTAGTGGTTACCAGGGAAATCAGCCCCAGCATTTT.

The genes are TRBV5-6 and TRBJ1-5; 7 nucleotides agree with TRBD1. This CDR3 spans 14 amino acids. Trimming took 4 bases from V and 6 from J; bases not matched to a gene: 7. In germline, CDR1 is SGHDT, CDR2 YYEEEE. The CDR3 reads CASSLRQGTQPQHF. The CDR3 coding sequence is TGTGCCAGCAGCCTTCGACAGGGTACTCAGCCCCAGCATTTT. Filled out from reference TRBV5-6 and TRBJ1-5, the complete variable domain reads DAGVTQSPTHLIKTRGQQVTLRCSPKSGHDTVSWYQQALGQGPQFIFQYYEEEERQRGNFPDRFSGHQFPNYSSELNVNALLLGDSALYLCASSLRQGTQPQHFGDGTRLSIL.

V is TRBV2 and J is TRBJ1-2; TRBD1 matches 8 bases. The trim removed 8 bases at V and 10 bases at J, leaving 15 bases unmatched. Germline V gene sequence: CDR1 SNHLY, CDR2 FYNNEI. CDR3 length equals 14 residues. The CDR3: CASGKGQGVKDYTF. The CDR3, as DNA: TGTGCCAGCGGGAAAGGACAGGGAGTAAAAGACTACACCTTC.

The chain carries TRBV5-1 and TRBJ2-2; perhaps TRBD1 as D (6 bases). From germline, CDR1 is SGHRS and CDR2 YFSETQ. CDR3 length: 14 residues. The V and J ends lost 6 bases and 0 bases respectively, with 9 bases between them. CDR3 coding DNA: TGCGCCAGCAACAGGGCCTCGAACACCGGGGAGCTGTTTTTT. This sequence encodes CASNRASNTGELFF.

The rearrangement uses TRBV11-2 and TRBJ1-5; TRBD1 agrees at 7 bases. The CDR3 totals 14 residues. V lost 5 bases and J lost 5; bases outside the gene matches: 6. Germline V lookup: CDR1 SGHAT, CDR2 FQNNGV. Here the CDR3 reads CASSTGTADQPQHF. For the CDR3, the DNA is TGTGCCAGCAGCACCGGGACAGCCGATCAGCCCCAGCATTTT.

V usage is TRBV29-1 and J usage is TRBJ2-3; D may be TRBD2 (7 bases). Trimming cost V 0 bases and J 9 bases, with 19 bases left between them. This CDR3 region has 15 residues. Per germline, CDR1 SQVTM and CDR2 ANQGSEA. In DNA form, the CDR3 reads TGCAGCGTTGAAGATGGGGGGGCCCGCGTTCTGACGCAGTATTTT. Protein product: CSVEDGGARVLTQYF.

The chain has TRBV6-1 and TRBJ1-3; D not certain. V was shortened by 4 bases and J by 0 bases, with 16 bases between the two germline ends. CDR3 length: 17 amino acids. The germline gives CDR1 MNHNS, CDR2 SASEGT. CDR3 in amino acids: CASSGVGSFISGNTIYF. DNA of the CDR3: TGTGCCAGCAGTGGGGTGGGCAGTTTCATCTCTGGAAACACCATATATTTT.

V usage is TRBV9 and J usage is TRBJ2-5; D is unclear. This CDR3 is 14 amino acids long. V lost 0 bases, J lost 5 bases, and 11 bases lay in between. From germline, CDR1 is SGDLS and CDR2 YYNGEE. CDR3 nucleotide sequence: TGTGCCAGCAGCGTAGATGGCACCAGGGAGACCCAGTACTTC. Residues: CASSVDGTRETQYF.

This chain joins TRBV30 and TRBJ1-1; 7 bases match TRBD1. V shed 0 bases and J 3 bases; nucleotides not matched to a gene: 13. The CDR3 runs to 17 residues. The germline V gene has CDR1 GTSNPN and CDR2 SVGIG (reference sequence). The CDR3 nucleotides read TGTGCCTGGAGTGTAGGGGGAATGGGACAGAGATACACTGAAGCTTTCTTT. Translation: CAWSVGGMGQRYTEAFF.

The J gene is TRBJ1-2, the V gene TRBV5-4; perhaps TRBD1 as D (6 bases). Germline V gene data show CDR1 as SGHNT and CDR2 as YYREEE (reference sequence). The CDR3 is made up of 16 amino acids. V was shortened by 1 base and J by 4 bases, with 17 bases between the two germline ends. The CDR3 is CASSLKVERGAYGYTF. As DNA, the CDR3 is TGTGCCAGCAGCTTGAAAGTGGAGCGGGGGGCCTATGGCTACACCTTC.

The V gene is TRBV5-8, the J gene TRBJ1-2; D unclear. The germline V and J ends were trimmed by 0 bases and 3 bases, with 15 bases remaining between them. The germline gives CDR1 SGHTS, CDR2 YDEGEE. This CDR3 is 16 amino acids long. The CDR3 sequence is CASSLDGSSSDYGYTF. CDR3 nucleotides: TGTGCCAGCAGCTTGGACGGTAGTAGCTCCGACTATGGCTACACCTTC.

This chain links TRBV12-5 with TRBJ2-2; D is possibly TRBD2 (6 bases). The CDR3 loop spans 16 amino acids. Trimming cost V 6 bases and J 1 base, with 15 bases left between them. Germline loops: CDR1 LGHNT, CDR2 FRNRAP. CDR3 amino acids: CASGIGGFGNTGELFF. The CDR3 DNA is TGTGCTAGTGGGATAGGAGGGTTCGGGAACACCGGGGAGCTGTTTTTT.

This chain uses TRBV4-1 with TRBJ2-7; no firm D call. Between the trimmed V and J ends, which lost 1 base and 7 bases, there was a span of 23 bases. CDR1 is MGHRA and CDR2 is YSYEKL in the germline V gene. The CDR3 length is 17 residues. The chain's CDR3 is CASSQVYEVAPLSEQYF. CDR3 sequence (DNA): TGCGCCAGCAGCCAAGTTTACGAAGTTGCACCTTTGAGTGAGCAGTACTTC.

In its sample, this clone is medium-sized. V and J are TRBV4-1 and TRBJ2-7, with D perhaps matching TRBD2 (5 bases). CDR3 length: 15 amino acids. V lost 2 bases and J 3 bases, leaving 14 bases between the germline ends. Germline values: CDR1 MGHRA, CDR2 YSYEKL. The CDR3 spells CASSQLAAAHYEQYF. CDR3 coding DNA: TGCGCCAGCAGCCAATTAGCAGCGGCCCACTACGAGCAGTACTTC.

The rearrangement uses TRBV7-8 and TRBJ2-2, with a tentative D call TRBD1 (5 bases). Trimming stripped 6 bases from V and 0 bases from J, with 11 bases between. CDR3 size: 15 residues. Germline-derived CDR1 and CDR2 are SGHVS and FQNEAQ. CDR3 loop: CASRLIQANTGELFF. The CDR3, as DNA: TGTGCCAGCAGATTAATACAGGCGAACACCGGGGAGCTGTTTTTT.

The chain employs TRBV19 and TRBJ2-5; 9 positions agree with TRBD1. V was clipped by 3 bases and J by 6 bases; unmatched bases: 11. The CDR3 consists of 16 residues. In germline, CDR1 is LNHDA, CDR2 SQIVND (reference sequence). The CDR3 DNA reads TGTGCCAGTAGTATGATGGGACAGGGTCAAATAAAGACCCAGTACTTC. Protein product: CASSMMGQGQIKTQYF.

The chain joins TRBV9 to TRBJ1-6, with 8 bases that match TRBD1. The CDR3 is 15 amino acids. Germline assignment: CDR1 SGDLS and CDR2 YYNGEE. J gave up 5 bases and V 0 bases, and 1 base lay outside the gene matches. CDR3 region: CASSVGGQDNSPLHF. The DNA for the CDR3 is TGTGCCAGCAGCGTAGGGGGACAGGATAATTCACCCCTCCACTTT.

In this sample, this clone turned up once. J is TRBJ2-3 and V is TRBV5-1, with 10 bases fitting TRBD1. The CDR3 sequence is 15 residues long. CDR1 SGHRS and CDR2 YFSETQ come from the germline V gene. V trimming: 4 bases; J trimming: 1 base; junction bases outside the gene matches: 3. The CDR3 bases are TGCGCCAGCAGCGCCGGGACAGGGGGCACAGATACGCAGTATTTT. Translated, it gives CASSAGTGGTDTQYF. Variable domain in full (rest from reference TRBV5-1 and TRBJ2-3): KAGVTQTPRYLIKTRGQQVTLSCSPISGHRSVSWYQQTPGQGLQFLFEYFSETQRNKGNFPGRFSGRQFSNSRSEMNVSTLELGDSALYLCASSAGTGGTDTQYFGPGTRLTVL.

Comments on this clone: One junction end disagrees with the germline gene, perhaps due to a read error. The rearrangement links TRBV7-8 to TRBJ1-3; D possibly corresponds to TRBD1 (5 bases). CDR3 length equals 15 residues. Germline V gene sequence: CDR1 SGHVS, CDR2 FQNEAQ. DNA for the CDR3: TGTGCCAGCAGCTCTTTAACAGGCTCTGGAAACGCCATATATTTT. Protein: CASSSLTGSGNAIYF.

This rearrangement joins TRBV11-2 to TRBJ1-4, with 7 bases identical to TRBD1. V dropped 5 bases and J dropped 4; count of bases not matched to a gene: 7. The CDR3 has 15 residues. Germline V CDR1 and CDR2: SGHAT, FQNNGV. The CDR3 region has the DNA TGTGCCAGCAGCCCGGGACAGCGACTTAATGAAAAACTGTTTTTT. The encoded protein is CASSPGQRLNEKLFF.

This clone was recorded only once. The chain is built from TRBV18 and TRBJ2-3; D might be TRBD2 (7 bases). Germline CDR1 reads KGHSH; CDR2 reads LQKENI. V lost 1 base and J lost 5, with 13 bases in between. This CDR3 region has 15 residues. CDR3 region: CASSPLGGDEDTQYF. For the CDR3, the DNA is TGTGCCAGCTCACCACTAGGGGGGGATGAAGATACGCAGTATTTT.

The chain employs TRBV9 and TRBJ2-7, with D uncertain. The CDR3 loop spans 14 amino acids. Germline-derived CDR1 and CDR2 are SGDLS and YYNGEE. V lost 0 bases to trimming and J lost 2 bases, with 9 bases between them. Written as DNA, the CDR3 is TGTGCCAGCAGCGTAGAAGACGGAGCCTACGAGCAGTACTTC. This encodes CASSVEDGAYEQYF.

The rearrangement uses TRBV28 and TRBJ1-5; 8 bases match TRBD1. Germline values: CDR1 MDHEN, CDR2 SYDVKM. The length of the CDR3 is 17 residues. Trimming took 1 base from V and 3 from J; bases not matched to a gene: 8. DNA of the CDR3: TGTGCCAGCAGTTTATTGTGGACAGGGAGGAACAATCAGCCCCAGCATTTT. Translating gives CASSLLWTGRNNQPQHF. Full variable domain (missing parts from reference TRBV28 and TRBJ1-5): DVKVTQSSRYLVKRTGEKVFLECVQDMDHENMFWYRQDPGLGLRLIYFSYDVKMKEKGDIPEGYSVSREKKERFSLILESASTNQTSMYLCASSLLWTGRNNQPQHFGDGTRLSIL.

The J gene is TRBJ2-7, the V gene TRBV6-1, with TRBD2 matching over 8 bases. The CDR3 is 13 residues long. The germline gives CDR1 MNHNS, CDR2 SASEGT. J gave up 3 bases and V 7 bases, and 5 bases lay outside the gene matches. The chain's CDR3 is CASILAGSYEQYF. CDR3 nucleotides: TGTGCCAGCATTTTAGCGGGGAGCTACGAGCAGTACTTC.